This T cell receptor (beta chain) was sequenced for a study of blood T cell repertoires in COVID-19. Study-level information: PBMCs, B-cell-depleted T cells, or T cells provided the cDNA or gDNA that made up the material.

Residents of 24 US areas, aged roughly 18 to 89 years, made up the participants. The length of the CDR3 is 15 residues. The germline V gene encodes CDR1 MGHDK and CDR2 SYGVNS. Trimming removed 3 bases at V and 3 bases at J, with 15 bases between. As processed by the authors: For nucleated cells, counts were estimated from reference gene primer amplification. Data came from immunoSEQ multiplex PCR; TCRdb stores just in-frame clones and leaves some out. V and J calls and clone size are given by that table; D and trimming were obtained from the DNA. The sample shows 200,000 or so clones, 88% of them seen only once.

The sequenced material came from PBMCs or T cells enriched from blood (not recorded which). The receptor was derived from a woman in her thirties or forties with acute COVID-19. The V call is TRBV25-1, the J call TRBJ2-7; D may be TRBD2 (5 bases). The CDR3 sequence is CASSESSGLIYEQYF. Here the CDR3 DNA reads TGTGCCAGCAGTGAGAGCAGCGGCCTTATCTACGAGCAGTACTTC.